A selection of T cell receptor beta chains follows, all from one sample in a study of T cell repertoires in cytomegalovirus infection. TCRdb reprocessed the reads with MiXCR, giving one entry per CDR3 protein. The sample contains 800,000 to 950,000 distinct CDR3 sequences, 30% to 35% of which appear only once. No cognate antigen is known for these TCRs. Specimen: cultured CD8+ T cells from PBMCs, collected from culture after CMV antigen stimulation. The receptors here all came from a human donor in good health (CMV status not recorded). Some clones in this sample may be carry-over from other donors' samples. Each CDR3 is given with its conserved first and last residue. A D gene is named only where the DNA matches it firmly. Not every row has a clone size; where given, it reads once, few, many or a size class.

CDR3 DNA	CDR3 protein	V gene	J gene	clone size	D gene
TGCAGTGCTCCCAATCAGGGCCCAGTCTGGACTGAAGCTTTCTTT	CSAPNQGPVWTEAFF	TRBV20-1	TRBJ1-1	.	.
TGTGCCAGCAGTTTGGTGGTGGGTGCATGTGGAGGCCCCATGGGGTCCTACAATGAGCAGTTCTTC	CASSLVVGACGGPMGSYNEQFF	TRBV27	TRBJ2-1	.	.
TGTGCCATTCAGCCGAATGAAAAACTGTTTTTT	CAIQPNEKLFF	TRBV7-9	TRBJ1-4	.	.
TGTGCCAGCAGTTCCCCGCAGGCCAGATACTACAATGAGCAGTTCTTC	CASSSPQARYYNEQFF	TRBV12-3/TRBV12-4	TRBJ2-1	few	.
TGTGCCAGCAGTTTAGGACTCGTGAACACTGAAGCTTTCTTT	CASSLGLVNTEAFF	TRBV12-3/TRBV12-4	TRBJ1-1	.	.
TGCAGCGTTGGAGGGAGCCCTATATCTGGCTACACCTTC	CSVGGSPISGYTF	TRBV29-1	TRBJ1-2	.	.
TGTGCCAGCGGTCCGGGACAGTATAGAACCGGGGAGCTGTTTTTT	CASGPGQYRTGELFF	TRBV6-5	TRBJ2-2	few	TRBD1
TGTGCCAGCAGCTCCAAAGCTTTAATCACCGGGGAGCTGTTTTTT	CASSSKALITGELFF	TRBV7-6	TRBJ2-2	few	.
TGTGCCACCAGCAGAGGGGACAGGGATTCACCCCTCCACTTT	CATSRGDRDSPLHF	TRBV15	TRBJ1-6	.	TRBD1
TGCAGTGCTAGAGAACCCGGCAAGGGGCGCTACAATGAGCAGTTCTTC	CSAREPGKGRYNEQFF	TRBV20-1	TRBJ2-1	.	.
TGTGCCAGCAGCTTTAGCGGGGGGACCGTATATGAGCAGTTCTTC	CASSFSGGTVYEQFF	TRBV7-6	TRBJ2-1	.	TRBD2
TGTGCCAGCAGTTTACTCCGACAGGGGGCAACTAATGAAAAACTGTTTTTT	CASSLLRQGATNEKLFF	TRBV28	TRBJ1-4	few	TRBD1
TGTGCCAGCAGCTCGACTAGCGGGGGGGCCATTGACGCAGATACGCAGTATTTT	CASSSTSGGAIDADTQYF	TRBV7-9	TRBJ2-3	few	TRBD2
TGTGCCATCAGTGAGTCCGCTATTGCCGGGGAGCTGTTTTTT	CAISESAIAGELFF	TRBV10-3	TRBJ2-2	.	.
TGTGCCAGTAGTATAGAGGGGACCAGCAATCAGCCCCAGCATTTT	CASSIEGTSNQPQHF	TRBV19	TRBJ1-5	.	.
TGTGCCAGCAGTTCTCTACTAGCGGGGGATGAGCAGTTCTTC	CASSSLLAGDEQFF	TRBV27	TRBJ2-1	.	TRBD2
TGTGCTAGTGGTTTGAGGACAGACCGTAATGAAAAACTGTTTTTT	CASGLRTDRNEKLFF	TRBV12-5	TRBJ1-4	many	.
TGTGCCAGCAGCTCCCCCTCCGGCAGGGATGGCGGAACAGATACGCAGTATTTT	CASSSPSGRDGGTDTQYF	TRBV7-2	TRBJ2-3	many	.
TGTGCCAGCAGGGGACAGTTTCCCTATGGCTACACCTTC	CASRGQFPYGYTF	TRBV2	TRBJ1-2	few	TRBD1
TGTGCCAGCAGCTCAATTCTAGACAATGAGCAGTTCTTC	CASSSILDNEQFF	TRBV7-8	TRBJ2-1	many	.
TGTGCCAGCAGCCTAAGGGGGCAAAATAATTCACCCCTCCACTTT	CASSLRGQNNSPLHF	TRBV11-1	TRBJ1-6	.	TRBD1
TGTGCCAGCAGCAAGGCCAGGGGAAGGGATGGCTACACCTTC	CASSKARGRDGYTF	TRBV7-9	TRBJ1-2	.	.
TGTGCCAGTTTGGGACAGGAGCGCACAGATACGCAGTATTTT	CASLGQERTDTQYF	TRBV2	TRBJ2-3	.	TRBD1
TGTGCCAGCAGCTCCGGGACGGATAATGAAAAACTGTTTTTT	CASSSGTDNEKLFF	TRBV7-9	TRBJ1-4	few	.
TGTGCCAGCAGCGTGGACAGCCGGGACGAGCAGTACTTC	CASSVDSRDEQYF	TRBV5-6	TRBJ2-7	few	.
TGTGCCAGCAGCTTCCGGGGACAGCTCTACGAGCAGTACTTC	CASSFRGQLYEQYF	TRBV5-4	TRBJ2-7	once	TRBD1
TGTGCCATCAGAACTACTAGCGGGGGCACAGATACGCAGTATTTT	CAIRTTSGGTDTQYF	TRBV10-3	TRBJ2-3	few	TRBD2
TGCAGTGCACCCCTAGCGGGGGAGTACAATGAGCAGTTCTTC	CSAPLAGEYNEQFF	TRBV20-1	TRBJ2-1	.	TRBD2
TGTGCCAGCAGCTCGCGAGACACCGGGGAGCTGTTTTTT	CASSSRDTGELFF	TRBV5-4	TRBJ2-2	many	.
TGTGTCAGCAGTTACTCGAATCCAGGGGGCTACGAGCAGTACTTC	CVSSYSNPGGYEQYF	TRBV6-5	TRBJ2-7	.	TRBD1
TGTGCCACGGGCCCTTCGAACACTGAAGCTTTCTTT	CATGPSNTEAFF	TRBV9	TRBJ1-1	.	.
TGTGCCAGCAGTTACTCCGGGGAGGTGGGGTTAGGGTCCCAGCATTTT	CASSYSGEVGLGSQHF	TRBV6-2/TRBV6-3	TRBJ1-5	.	.
TGCGCCAGCAGCCAAGTCCAAGGGAACATTCAGTACTTC	CASSQVQGNIQYF	TRBV4-3	TRBJ2-4	.	.
TGTGCCAGCAGTTTCCGGACGATCATGAACACTGAAGCTTTCTTT	CASSFRTIMNTEAFF	TRBV12-3/TRBV12-4	TRBJ1-1	.	.
TGTGCCAGCAGCTTTCACAGATTTTCGGGCACAGATACGCAGTATTTT	CASSFHRFSGTDTQYF	TRBV7-8	TRBJ2-3	many	.
TGTGCCAGCAGTGAATCTGAGGGCTATGGCTACACCTTC	CASSESEGYGYTF	TRBV6-1	TRBJ1-2	.	.
TGTGCCAGCAGTCGGACAACTAGAGGAGAGACCCAGTACTTC	CASSRTTRGETQYF	TRBV6-8	TRBJ2-5	.	.
TGTGCCAGCAGTTCCACCGGGACTGACTATGGCTACACCTTC	CASSSTGTDYGYTF	TRBV6-1	TRBJ1-2	.	.
TGTGCCAGCAGCTTAAGGGGGGGCGATGGCGGGGAGCTGTTTTTT	CASSLRGGDGGELFF	TRBV11-3	TRBJ2-2	few	.
TGTGCCAGCAGCCCACAAAGCTCCTACAATGAGCAGTTCTTC	CASSPQSSYNEQFF	TRBV7-6	TRBJ2-1	many	.